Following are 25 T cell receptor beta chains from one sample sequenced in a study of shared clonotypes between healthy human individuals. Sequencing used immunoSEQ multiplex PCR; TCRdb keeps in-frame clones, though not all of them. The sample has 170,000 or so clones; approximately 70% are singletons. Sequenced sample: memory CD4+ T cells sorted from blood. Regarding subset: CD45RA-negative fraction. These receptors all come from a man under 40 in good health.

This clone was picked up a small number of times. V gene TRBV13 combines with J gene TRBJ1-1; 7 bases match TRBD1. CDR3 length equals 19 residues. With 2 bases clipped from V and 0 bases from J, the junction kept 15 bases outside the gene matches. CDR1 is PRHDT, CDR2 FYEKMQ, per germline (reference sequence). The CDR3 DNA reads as TGTGCCAGCAGCTTATCCTCCGGGGGGACAGCCAAGATGAACACTGAAGCTTTCTTT. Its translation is CASSLSSGGTAKMNTEAFF. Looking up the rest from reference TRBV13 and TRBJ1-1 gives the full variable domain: AAGVIQSPRHLIKEKRETATLKCYPIPRHDTVYWYQQGPGQDPQFLISFYEKMQSDKGSIPDRFSAQQFSDYHSELNMSSLELGDSALYFCASSLSSGGTAKMNTEAFFGQGTRLTVV.

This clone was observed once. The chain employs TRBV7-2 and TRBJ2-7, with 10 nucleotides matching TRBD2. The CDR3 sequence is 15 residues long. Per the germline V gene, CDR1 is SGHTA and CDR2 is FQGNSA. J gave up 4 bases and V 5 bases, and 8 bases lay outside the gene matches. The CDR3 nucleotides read TGTGCCAGCAGCCAGATGGGGACTAGCGCATACGAGCAGTACTTC. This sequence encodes CASSQMGTSAYEQYF.

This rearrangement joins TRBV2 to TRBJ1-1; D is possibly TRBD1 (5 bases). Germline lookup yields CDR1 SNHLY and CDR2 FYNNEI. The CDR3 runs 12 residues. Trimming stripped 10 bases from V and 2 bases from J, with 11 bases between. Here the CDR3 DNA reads TGTGCCACCGGGGCCCATAACACTGAAGCTTTCTTT. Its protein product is CATGAHNTEAFF.

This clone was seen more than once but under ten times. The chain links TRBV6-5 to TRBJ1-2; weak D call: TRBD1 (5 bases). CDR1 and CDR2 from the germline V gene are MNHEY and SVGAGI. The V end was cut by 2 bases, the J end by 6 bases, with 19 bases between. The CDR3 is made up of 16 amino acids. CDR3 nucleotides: TGTGCCAGCAGTTACGGGACCCAGGGTGGGAACAATGGCTACACCTTC. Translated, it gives CASSYGTQGGNNGYTF.

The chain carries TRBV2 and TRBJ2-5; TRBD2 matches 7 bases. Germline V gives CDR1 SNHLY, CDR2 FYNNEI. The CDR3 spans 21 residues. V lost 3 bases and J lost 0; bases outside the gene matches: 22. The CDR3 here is CASSDLAVGLRGRGDQETQYF. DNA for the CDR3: TGTGCCAGCAGTGATTTGGCGGTGGGGCTTCGCGGGAGAGGGGACCAAGAGACCCAGTACTTC.

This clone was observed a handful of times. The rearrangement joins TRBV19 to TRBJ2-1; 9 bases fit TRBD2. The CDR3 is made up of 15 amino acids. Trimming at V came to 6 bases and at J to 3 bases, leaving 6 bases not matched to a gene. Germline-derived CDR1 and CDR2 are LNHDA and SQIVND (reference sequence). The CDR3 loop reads CASRSSGSHYNEQFF. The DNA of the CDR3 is TGTGCCAGTAGGAGTAGCGGGAGCCACTACAATGAGCAGTTCTTC.

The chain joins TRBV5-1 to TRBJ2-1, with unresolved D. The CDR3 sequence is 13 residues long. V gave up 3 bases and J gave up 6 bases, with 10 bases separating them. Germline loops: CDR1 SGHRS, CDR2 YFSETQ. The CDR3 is CASSSTRPNEQFF. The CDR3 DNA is TGCGCCAGCAGCTCGACCCGCCCCAATGAGCAGTTCTTC.

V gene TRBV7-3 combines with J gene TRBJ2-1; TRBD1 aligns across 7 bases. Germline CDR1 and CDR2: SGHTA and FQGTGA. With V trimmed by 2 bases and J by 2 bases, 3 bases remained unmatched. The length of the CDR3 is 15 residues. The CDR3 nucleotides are TGTGCCAGCAGCTTATTAGGGGGCCCCTACAATGAGCAGTTCTTC. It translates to CASSLLGGPYNEQFF.

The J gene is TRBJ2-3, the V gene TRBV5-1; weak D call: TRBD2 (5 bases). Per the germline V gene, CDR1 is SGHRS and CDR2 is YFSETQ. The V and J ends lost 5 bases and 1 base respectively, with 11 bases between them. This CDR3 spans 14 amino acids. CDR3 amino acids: CASRSYSGTDTQYF. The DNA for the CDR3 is TGCGCCAGCAGGAGCTATAGCGGCACAGATACGCAGTATTTT.

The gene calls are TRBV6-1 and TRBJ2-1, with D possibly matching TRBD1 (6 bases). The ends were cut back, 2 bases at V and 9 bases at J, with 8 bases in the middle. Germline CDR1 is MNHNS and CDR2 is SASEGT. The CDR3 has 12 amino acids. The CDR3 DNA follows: TGTGCCAGCAGTGAACAGGGGAGTGAGCAGTTCTTC. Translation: CASSEQGSEQFF.

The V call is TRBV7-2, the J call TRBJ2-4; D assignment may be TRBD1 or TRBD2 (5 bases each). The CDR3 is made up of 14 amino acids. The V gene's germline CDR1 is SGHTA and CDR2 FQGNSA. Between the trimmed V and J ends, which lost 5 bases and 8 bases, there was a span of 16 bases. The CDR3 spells CASSRDGRYDIQYF. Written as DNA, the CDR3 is TGTGCCAGCAGCCGGGACGGTCGTTACGACATTCAGTACTTC.

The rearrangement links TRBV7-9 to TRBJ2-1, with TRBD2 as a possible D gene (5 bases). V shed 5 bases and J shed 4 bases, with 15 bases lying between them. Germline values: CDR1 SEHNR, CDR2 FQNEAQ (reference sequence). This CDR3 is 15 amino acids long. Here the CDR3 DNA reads TGTGCCAGCAGCCCTGGACTGTTTACTTACAATGAGCAGTTCTTC. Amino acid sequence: CASSPGLFTYNEQFF.

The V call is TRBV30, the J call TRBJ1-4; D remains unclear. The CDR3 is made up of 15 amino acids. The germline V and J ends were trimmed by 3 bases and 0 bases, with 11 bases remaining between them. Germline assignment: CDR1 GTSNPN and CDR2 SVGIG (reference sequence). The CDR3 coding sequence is TGTGCCTGGAGACTTCCCAGGTCAACTAATGAAAAACTGTTTTTT. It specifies CAWRLPRSTNEKLFF.

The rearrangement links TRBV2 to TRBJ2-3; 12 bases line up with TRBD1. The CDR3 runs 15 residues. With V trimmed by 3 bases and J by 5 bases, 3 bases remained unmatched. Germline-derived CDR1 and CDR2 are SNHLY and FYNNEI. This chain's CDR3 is CASSEGQGAGDTQYF. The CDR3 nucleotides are TGTGCCAGCAGTGAGGGACAGGGGGCCGGAGATACGCAGTATTTT.

CDR3 loop: CASSLTGAGSYNEQFF. The CDR3 coding sequence is TGTGCCAGCAGCTTAACGGGGGCCGGCTCCTACAATGAGCAGTTCTTC. The rearrangement uses TRBV7-6 and TRBJ2-1; either TRBD1 or TRBD2 may supply D (6 bases each). The germline V gene encodes CDR1 SGHVS and CDR2 FNYEAQ. Between the trimmed V and J ends, which lost 2 bases and 0 bases, there was a span of 11 bases. The CDR3 runs 16 residues.

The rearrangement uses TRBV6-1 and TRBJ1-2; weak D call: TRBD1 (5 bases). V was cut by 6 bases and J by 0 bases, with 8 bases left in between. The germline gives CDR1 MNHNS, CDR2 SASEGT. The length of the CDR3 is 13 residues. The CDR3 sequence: CASRIQANYGYTF. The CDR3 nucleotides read TGTGCCAGCAGAATACAGGCTAACTATGGCTACACCTTC.

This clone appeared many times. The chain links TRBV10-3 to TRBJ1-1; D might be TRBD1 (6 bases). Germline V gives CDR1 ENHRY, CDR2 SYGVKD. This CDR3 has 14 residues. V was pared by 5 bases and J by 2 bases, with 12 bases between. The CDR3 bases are TGTGCCATCAGTACCACAGGGTTCAACACTGAAGCTTTCTTT. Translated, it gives CAISTTGFNTEAFF.

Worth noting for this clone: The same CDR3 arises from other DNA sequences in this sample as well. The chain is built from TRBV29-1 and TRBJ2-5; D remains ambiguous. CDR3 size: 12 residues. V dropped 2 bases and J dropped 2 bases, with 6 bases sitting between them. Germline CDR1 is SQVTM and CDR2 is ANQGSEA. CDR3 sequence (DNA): TGCAGCGTTGAATCGGCACAAGAGACCCAGTACTTC. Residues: CSVESAQETQYF. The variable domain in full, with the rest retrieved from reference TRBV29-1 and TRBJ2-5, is SAVISQKPSRDICQRGTSLTIQCQVDSQVTMMFWYRQQPGQSLTLIATANQGSEATYESGFVIDKFPISRPNLTFSTLTVSNMSPEDSSIYLCSVESAQETQYFGPGTRLLVL.

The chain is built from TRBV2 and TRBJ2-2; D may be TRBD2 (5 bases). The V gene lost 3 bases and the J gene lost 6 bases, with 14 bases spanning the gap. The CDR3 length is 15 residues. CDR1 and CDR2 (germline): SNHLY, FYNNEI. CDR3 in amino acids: CASSEDLARAGELFF. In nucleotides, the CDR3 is TGTGCCAGCAGTGAGGATTTGGCGCGGGCCGGGGAGCTGTTTTTT.

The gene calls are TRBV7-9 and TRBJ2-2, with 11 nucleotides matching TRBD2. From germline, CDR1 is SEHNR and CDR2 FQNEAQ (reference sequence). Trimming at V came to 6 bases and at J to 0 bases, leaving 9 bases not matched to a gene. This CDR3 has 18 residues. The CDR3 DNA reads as TGTGCCAGCAGTCGACTAGCGGGAACTTATCCGAACACCGGGGAGCTGTTTTTT. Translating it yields CASSRLAGTYPNTGELFF. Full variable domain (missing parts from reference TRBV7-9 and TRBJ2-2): DTGVSQNPRHKITKRGQNVTFRCDPISEHNRLYWYRQTLGQGPEFLTYFQNEAQLEKSRLLSDRFSAERPKGSFSTLEIQRTEQGDSAMYLCASSRLAGTYPNTGELFFGEGSRLTVL.

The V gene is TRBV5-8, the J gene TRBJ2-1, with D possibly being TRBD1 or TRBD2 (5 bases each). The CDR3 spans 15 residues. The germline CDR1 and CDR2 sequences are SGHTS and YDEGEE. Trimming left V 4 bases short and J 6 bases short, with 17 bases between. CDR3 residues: CASSRGTTWGNEQFF. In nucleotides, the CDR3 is TGTGCCAGCAGCCGTGGGACCACTTGGGGCAATGAGCAGTTCTTC. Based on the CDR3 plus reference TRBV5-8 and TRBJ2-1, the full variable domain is EAGVTQSPTHLIKTRGQQATLRCSPISGHTSVYWYQQALGLGLQFLLWYDEGEERNRGNFPPRFSGRQFPNYSSELNVNALELEDSALYLCASSRGTTWGNEQFFGPGTRLTVL.

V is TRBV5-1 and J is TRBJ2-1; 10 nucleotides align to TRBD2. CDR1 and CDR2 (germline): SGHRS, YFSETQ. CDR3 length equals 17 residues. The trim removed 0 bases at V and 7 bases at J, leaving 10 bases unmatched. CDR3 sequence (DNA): TGCGCCAGCAGCTTGGCCGGCCTAGCGGGAGCCGGGAATGAGCAGTTCTTC. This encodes CASSLAGLAGAGNEQFF. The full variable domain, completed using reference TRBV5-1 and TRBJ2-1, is KAGVTQTPRYLIKTRGQQVTLSCSPISGHRSVSWYQQTPGQGLQFLFEYFSETQRNKGNFPGRFSGRQFSNSRSEMNVSTLELGDSALYLCASSLAGLAGAGNEQFFGPGTRLTVL.

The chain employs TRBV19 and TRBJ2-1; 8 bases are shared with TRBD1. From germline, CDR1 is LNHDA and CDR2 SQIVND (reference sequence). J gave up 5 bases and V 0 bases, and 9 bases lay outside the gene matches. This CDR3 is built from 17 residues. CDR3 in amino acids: CASSIDGWTGRNNEQFF. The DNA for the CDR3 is TGTGCCAGTAGTATAGATGGTTGGACAGGGAGGAACAATGAGCAGTTCTTC.

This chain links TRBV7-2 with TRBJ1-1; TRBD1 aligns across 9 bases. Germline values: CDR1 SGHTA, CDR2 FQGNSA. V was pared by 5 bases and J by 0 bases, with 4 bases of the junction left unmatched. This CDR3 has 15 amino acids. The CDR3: CASSRDRVMNTEAFF. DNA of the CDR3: TGTGCCAGCAGCCGGGACAGGGTGATGAACACTGAAGCTTTCTTT.

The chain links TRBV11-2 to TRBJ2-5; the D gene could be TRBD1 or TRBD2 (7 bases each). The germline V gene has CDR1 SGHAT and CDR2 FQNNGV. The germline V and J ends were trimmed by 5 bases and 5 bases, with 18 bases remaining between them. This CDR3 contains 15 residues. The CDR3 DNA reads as TGTGCCAGCAGCAACGTCTCAGGGGGAGGGGAGACCCAGTACTTC. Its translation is CASSNVSGGGETQYF.